The T cell receptor (beta chain) described here comes from a study of shared clonotypes between healthy human individuals. General study results and limits: Some clonotypes were shared by all four sorted-subset donors, while others were not shared. The non-shared ones had lower generation probabilities than the shared ones.

From germline, CDR1 is SQVTM and CDR2 ANQGSEA. This CDR3 region has 14 residues. V was shortened by 0 bases and J by 5 bases, with 13 bases between the two germline ends. In the case of this clone: What it binds is unknown.

Sequencing was performed with immunoSEQ multiplex PCR; in TCRdb, only in-frame clones are kept and a portion is missing. The data contain over a million clones, around 97% of them singletons. A CD45RA-negative memory subset and a CD45RA+ naive subset were separated from the CD4+ cells. The TCR was taken from a man younger than 40 in good health. The sequencing input was naive CD4+ T cells sorted from blood. Subset denoted: CD45RA+ positively selected. The chain is built from TRBV29-1 and TRBJ2-5; possibly TRBD1 for D (6 bases). CDR3: CSVEEWGRRETQYF. CDR3 sequence (DNA): TGCAGCGTTGAAGAGTGGGGGCGCAGGGAGACCCAGTACTTC.